This TCR beta chain was captured in a study of cytomegalovirus exposure and HLA in healthy donors. Study overall: From HLA-typed donors, an early data release held 70 million to 100 million unique TCRs.

This clone was seen only a few times. Its matching antigen is unknown. The study's findings and limits: TCR beta V- and J-gene trimming was later associated with a missense DCLRE1C variant. An Asian-associated ancestry cluster reportedly showed fewer N-insertions than the roughly 670-donor mean in a later analysis. HLA allele associations emerged for around 16,000 TCR beta sequences in a later analysis, at 0.05 false discovery rate.

V gave up 0 bases and J gave up 8 bases, with 14 bases separating them. The germline V gene has CDR1 MGHRA and CDR2 YSYEKL. The CDR3 is made up of 15 amino acids. PCR employed 60 Vbeta and 13 Jbeta primers. Sequencing used immunoSEQ multiplex PCR; TCRdb keeps in-frame clones, though not all of them. The sample gives a few hundred thousand clones, around four fifths of which show up once; 10% is in the top ten. The origin of this receptor is a woman aged 45-59 years in good health and CMV-seropositive. The source material was PBMCs. The chain joins TRBV4-1 to TRBJ1-5, with D hard to call. The CDR3 coding sequence is TGCGCCAGCAGCCAAGAGAGGGAGGTGCGGGAGCCCCAGCATTTT. Translating gives CASSQEREVREPQHF.